The rows below give T cell receptor beta chains drawn from one sample of a study of blood T cell repertoires in COVID-19. Repertoires were generated with immunoSEQ multiplex PCR, while TCRdb's copy carries only in-frame clones and drops some. The profile covers some 83,000 clones, with around 88% appearing a single time and about 0.51% taken by the ten largest. Sample: peripheral blood. The receptors stem from a man in his fifties or sixties with acute or convalescent COVID-19. Both conserved end residues are part of each CDR3. D genes are given only for firm matches. Not all rows give a size; the values are once, few, many and, for expanded clones, a class.

.	TRBJ1-4	TRBV30	TRBD1	15	CAWSGKGQGKEKLFF	TGTGCCTGGTCGGGGAAGGGACAGGGAAAAGAAAAACTGTTTTTT
.	TRBJ2-7	TRBV23-1	.	17	CASSQLKAYLRAYEQYF	TGCGCCAGCAGTCAATTAAAGGCCTACTTACGGGCCTACGAGCAGTACTTC
.	TRBJ2-7	TRBV9	.	13	CASSVAGSYEQYF	TGTGCCAGCAGCGTAGCGGGGTCCTACGAGCAGTACTTC
.	TRBJ1-3	TRBV5-1	TRBD1	18	CASKKDRRTAGSGNTIYF	TGCGCCAGCAAAAAGGACAGGCGCACGGCGGGCTCTGGAAACACCATATATTTT
once	TRBJ1-6	TRBV11-2	.	16	CASSLGHRGYNSPLHF	TGTGCCAGCAGCTTGGGACACCGAGGGTATAATTCACCCCTCCACTTT
.	TRBJ2-7	TRBV5-4	TRBD1	13	CASSLKGGHEQYF	TGTGCCAGCAGCTTGAAAGGGGGCCACGAGCAGTACTTC
.	TRBJ1-1	TRBV30	TRBD1	14	CAWRSGQGKTEAFF	TGTGCCTGGAGGTCCGGACAGGGGAAAACTGAAGCTTTCTTT
few	TRBJ1-1	TRBV29-1	TRBD1	15	CSVNPGGAGRTEAFF	TGCAGCGTAAACCCAGGGGGCGCGGGGAGGACTGAAGCTTTCTTT
.	TRBJ2-2	TRBV6-5	TRBD2	14	CASRLAQNTGELFF	TGTGCCAGCAGACTAGCGCAGAACACCGGGGAGCTGTTTTTT
once	TRBJ1-2	TRBV12-3/TRBV12-4	.	13	CASSLSGSHGYTF	TGTGCCAGCAGTCTATCAGGGTCCCATGGCTACACCTTC
once	TRBJ2-1	TRBV6-4	TRBD2	15	CASSQSGSSYNEQFF	TGTGCCAGCAGTCAGAGCGGGAGCTCCTACAATGAGCAGTTCTTC
.	TRBJ2-1	TRBV3-1/TRBV3-2	TRBD2	17	CASSQETSGKTYNEQFF	TGTGCCAGCAGCCAAGAGACTAGCGGGAAAACCTACAATGAGCAGTTCTTC
.	TRBJ2-2	TRBV30	TRBD1	13	CAWRTGGTGELFF	TGTGCCTGGCGGACAGGGGGCACCGGGGAGCTGTTTTTT
.	TRBJ2-3	TRBV11-1	.	14	CASSLDYSTDTQYF	TGTGCCAGCAGCTTAGACTACAGCACAGATACGCAGTATTTT
.	TRBJ2-3	TRBV18	.	15	CASSPPGLGTDTQYF	TGTGCCAGCTCACCACCGGGGCTTGGCACAGATACGCAGTATTTT
once	TRBJ2-3	TRBV5-1	TRBD2	16	CASSTSGLAGGDTQYF	TGCGCCAGCAGCACCTCGGGACTAGCGGGGGGAGATACGCAGTATTTT
.	TRBJ1-1	TRBV2	.	15	CASSEALTVNTEAFF	TGTGCCAGCAGTGAAGCGCTGACAGTGAACACTGAAGCTTTCTTT
few	TRBJ1-4	TRBV19	.	15	CASSIAGQINEKLFF	TGTGCCAGTAGTATAGCCGGACAGATTAATGAAAAACTGTTTTTT
.	TRBJ2-7	TRBV12-3/TRBV12-4	.	13	CASSLAFFYEQYF	TGTGCCAGCAGTTTAGCCTTTTTCTACGAGCAGTACTTC
.	TRBJ2-5	TRBV7-2	TRBD2	17	CASSLDRSAGLQETQYF	TGTGCCAGCAGCTTAGACCGTTCAGCGGGGTTACAAGAGACCCAGTACTTC
.	TRBJ1-5	TRBV24-1	.	12	CATSDSGQPQHF	TGTGCCACCAGTGATTCGGGGCAGCCCCAGCATTTT
.	TRBJ1-1	TRBV5-8	.	17	CASSLIGWVRGDTEAFF	TGTGCCAGCAGCTTGATTGGTTGGGTACGAGGAGACACTGAAGCTTTCTTT
.	TRBJ2-1	TRBV3-1/TRBV3-2	.	15	CASSQDRVAENEQFF	TGTGCCAGCAGCCAAGATAGGGTAGCGGAAAATGAGCAGTTCTTC
few	TRBJ2-7	TRBV19	TRBD2	14	CASNSGRFPYEQYF	TGTGCCAGTAACAGCGGGAGGTTCCCCTACGAGCAGTACTTC
.	TRBJ1-5	TRBV6-6	.	15	CASLNPDRYNQPQHF	TGTGCCAGCTTAAACCCTGACAGATACAATCAGCCCCAGCATTTT
.	TRBJ2-6	TRBV7-8	.	16	CASSSSPYSGANVLTF	TGTGCCAGCAGCTCAAGCCCGTATTCTGGGGCCAACGTCCTGACTTTC
.	TRBJ2-2	TRBV24-1	TRBD1	13	CATSTGGTGELFF	TGTGCCACCAGTACAGGGGGCACCGGGGAGCTGTTTTTT
.	TRBJ1-2	TRBV27	.	12	CASRAPNYGYTF	TGTGCCAGCAGGGCACCTAACTATGGCTACACCTTC
.	TRBJ2-7	TRBV27	.	14	CASSSPQLVYEQYF	TGTGCCAGCAGTTCTCCCCAACTAGTGTACGAGCAGTACTTC
.	TRBJ1-5	TRBV6-5	TRBD1	15	CASRAGTGINQPQHF	TGTGCCAGCAGGGCCGGGACAGGAATCAATCAGCCCCAGCATTTT
once	TRBJ1-6	TRBV19	TRBD1	15	CASSSTGAYNSPLHF	TGTGCCAGTAGTTCGACAGGGGCCTATAATTCACCCCTCCACTTT
once	TRBJ1-1	TRBV29-1	.	13	CSVGRTENTEAFF	TGCAGCGTTGGCAGGACAGAGAACACTGAAGCTTTCTTT
.	TRBJ1-1	TRBV6-5	.	13	CASSNRRGAEAFF	TGTGCCAGCAGTAACAGGAGGGGCGCTGAAGCTTTCTTT
.	TRBJ2-7	TRBV3-1/TRBV3-2	.	13	CASSQGGLREQYF	TGTGCCAGCAGCCAAGGCGGGCTGAGGGAGCAGTACTTC
.	TRBJ2-7	TRBV30	TRBD1	14	CAWMMGTGAYEQYF	TGTGCCTGGATGATGGGGACAGGGGCTTACGAGCAGTACTTC
.	TRBJ1-6	TRBV27	.	14	CASSLQGHNSPLHF	TGTGCCAGCAGTTTACAGGGCCATAATTCACCCCTCCACTTT
.	TRBJ2-4	TRBV9	.	15	CASSAAGPPGNIQYF	TGTGCCAGCAGCGCCGCGGGACCCCCCGGAAACATTCAGTACTTC
.	TRBJ2-7	TRBV6-5	TRBD2	14	CASKGTSGTYEQYF	TGTGCCAGCAAGGGGACTAGCGGGACTTACGAGCAGTACTTC
.	TRBJ1-2	TRBV19	.	18	CASSIDPPDGGLYAGYTF	TGTGCCAGTAGTATAGATCCCCCAGATGGTGGGCTCTATGCTGGCTACACCTTC
.	TRBJ2-3	TRBV5-1	TRBD2	16	CASSFLASGGTDTQYF	TGCGCCAGCAGCTTCCTGGCTAGCGGGGGTACAGATACGCAGTATTTT
.	TRBJ2-5	TRBV10-3	TRBD1	16	CAISESGDRGKETQYF	TGTGCCATCAGTGAGTCGGGAGACAGGGGCAAGGAGACCCAGTACTTC
.	TRBJ2-6	TRBV5-6	.	14	CASSLGAGANVLTF	TGTGCCAGCAGCTTGGGGGCAGGGGCCAACGTCCTGACTTTC
.	TRBJ2-3	TRBV7-3	TRBD2	18	CASSLFPSGGAHTDTQYF	TGTGCCAGCAGCTTATTCCCTAGCGGGGGGGCGCACACAGATACGCAGTATTTT
.	TRBJ2-3	TRBV11-2	TRBD2	16	CASSLGRASGGDTQYF	TGTGCCAGCAGCTTAGGACGGGCTAGCGGGGGGGATACGCAGTATTTT
.	TRBJ2-5	TRBV5-1	.	14	CASARQSGEGSQYF	TGCGCCAGCGCACGACAATCGGGTGAGGGTTCCCAGTACTTC
once	TRBJ1-5	TRBV19	.	15	CASSGGRAGNQPQHF	TGTGCCAGTAGTGGGGGCAGGGCGGGCAATCAGCCCCAGCATTTT
.	TRBJ1-3	TRBV7-9	.	13	CASRPAGGNTIYF	TGTGCCAGCCGCCCGGCGGGTGGAAACACCATATATTTT